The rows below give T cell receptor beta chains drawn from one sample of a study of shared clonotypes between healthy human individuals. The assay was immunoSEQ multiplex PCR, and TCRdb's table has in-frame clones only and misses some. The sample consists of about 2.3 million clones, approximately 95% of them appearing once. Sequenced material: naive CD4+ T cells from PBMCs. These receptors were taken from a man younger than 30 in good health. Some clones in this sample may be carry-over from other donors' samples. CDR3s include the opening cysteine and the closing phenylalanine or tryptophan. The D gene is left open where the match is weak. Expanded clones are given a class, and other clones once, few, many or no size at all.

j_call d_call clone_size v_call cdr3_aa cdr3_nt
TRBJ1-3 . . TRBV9 CASSVVEVSNTIYF TGTGCCAGCAGCGTAGTTGAGGTTTCAAACACCATATATTTT
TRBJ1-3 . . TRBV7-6 CASSLTVGPGNTIYF TGTGCCAGCAGCTTAACGGTGGGGCCAGGAAACACCATATATTTT
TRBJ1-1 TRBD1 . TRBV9 CASSAQGTGITEAFF TGTGCCAGCAGCGCGCAGGGGACAGGGATCACTGAAGCTTTCTTT
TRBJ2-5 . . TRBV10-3 CAIRETGTGETQYF TGTGCCATCAGAGAGACGGGAACGGGCGAGACCCAGTACTTC
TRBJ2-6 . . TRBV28 CASSYRGLTPTGANVLTF TGTGCCAGCAGCTACAGGGGACTTACCCCGACTGGGGCCAACGTCCTGACTTTC
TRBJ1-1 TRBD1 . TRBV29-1 CSARDREDTEAFF TGCAGCGCCCGGGACAGGGAGGACACTGAAGCTTTCTTT
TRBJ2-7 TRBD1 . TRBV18 CASSPPTGQAGEQYF TGTGCCAGCTCACCTCCGACAGGGCAGGCTGGCGAGCAGTACTTC
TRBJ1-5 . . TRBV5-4 CASSLGGGTVGQPQHF TGTGCCAGCAGCTTGGGAGGGGGAACGGTTGGACAGCCCCAGCATTTT
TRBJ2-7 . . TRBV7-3 CASSRTPGRANGEQYF TGTGCCAGCAGCAGAACACCGGGACGGGCCAACGGAGAGCAGTACTTC
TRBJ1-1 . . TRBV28 CASLRGGQGTEAFF TGTGCCAGCCTCCGAGGGGGGCAGGGGACTGAAGCTTTCTTT
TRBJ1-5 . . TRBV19 CASSMLSGSQPQHF TGTGCCAGTAGTATGTTGTCGGGAAGTCAGCCCCAGCATTTT
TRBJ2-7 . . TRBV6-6 CASRRLGDEQYF TGTGCCAGCAGGCGACTTGGGGACGAGCAGTACTTC
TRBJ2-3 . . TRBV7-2 CASSLWDSTDTQYF TGTGCCAGCAGCCTCTGGGACAGCACAGATACGCAGTATTTT
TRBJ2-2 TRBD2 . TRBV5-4 CASSSREESTGELFF TGTGCCAGCAGCTCCCGGGAGGAAAGCACCGGGGAGCTGTTTTTT
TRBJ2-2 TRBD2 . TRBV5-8 CASRTRAGWVGELFF TGTGCCAGCAGGACTAGAGCGGGATGGGTCGGGGAGCTGTTTTTT
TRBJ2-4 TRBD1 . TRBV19 CASSIWPGTGLDF TGTGCCAGTAGTATTTGGCCCGGGACAGGGCTGGACTTC
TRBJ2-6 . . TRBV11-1 CASSLWGAERSGANVLTF TGTGCCAGCAGCCTGTGGGGTGCGGAACGCTCTGGGGCCAACGTCCTGACTTTC
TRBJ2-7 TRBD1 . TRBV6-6 CASSYYPGQGYEQYF TGTGCCAGCAGTTACTACCCGGGACAGGGCTACGAGCAGTACTTC
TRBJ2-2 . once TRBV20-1 CSAGNAGELFF TGCAGTGCCGGCAATGCCGGGGAGCTGTTTTTT
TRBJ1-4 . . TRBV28 CASQERDEKLFF TGTGCCAGCCAGGAACGAGATGAAAAACTGTTTTTT